Below are 7 T cell receptor beta chains sequenced from a single sample in a study of cytomegalovirus exposure and HLA in healthy donors. PCR amplification relied on 60 Vbeta primers (plus 13 Jbeta primers). The protocol was immunoSEQ multiplex PCR, while the TCRdb copy is restricted to in-frame clones and leaves out a portion. The repertoire consists of 130,000 or so clones, with roughly 78% occurring once and the leading ten covering about 3.4%. Source material: PBMCs. All receptors derive from a man aged 18 to 29 in good health and CMV-seropositive.

The gene calls are TRBV6-6 and TRBJ2-3; TRBD1 matches at 10 bases. Germline V gene sequence: CDR1 MNHNY, CDR2 SVGAGI (reference sequence). The CDR3 totals 16 residues. Trimming at V came to 6 bases and at J to 2 bases, leaving 8 bases not matched to a gene. CDR3 coding DNA: TGTGCCAGCAGGATGAGACAGGGGGCCCCCACAGATACGCAGTATTTT. Translating gives CASRMRQGAPTDTQYF.

The chain is built from TRBV19 and TRBJ1-5; 8 positions agree with TRBD1. Germline V gives CDR1 LNHDA, CDR2 SQIVND (reference sequence). The CDR3 covers 15 residues. V was clipped by 11 bases and J by 2 bases; unmatched bases: 11. CDR3: CASTRTGTGNQPQHF. CDR3 nucleotides: TGTGCCTCTACTAGGACAGGGACGGGCAATCAGCCCCAGCATTTT.

This clone was seen only once. This chain connects TRBV5-1 to TRBJ1-1; TRBD1 might be the D (6 bases). The CDR3 is 14 residues long. Trimming removed 1 base from V and 8 bases from J, with 15 bases in between. Germline V gene lookup returns CDR1 SGHRS and CDR2 YFSETQ. The CDR3 spells CASSLSQGVSEAFF. The CDR3 DNA follows: TGCGCCAGCAGCTTGTCACAGGGCGTTAGCGAAGCTTTCTTT.

This chain links TRBV2 with TRBJ2-5, with a possible D match to TRBD1 (5 bases). Germline V gives CDR1 SNHLY, CDR2 FYNNEI. This CDR3 contains 13 residues. V was pared by 10 bases and J by 0 bases, with 12 bases between. CDR3 sequence: CATLDSYQETQYF. The CDR3 DNA reads as TGTGCCACCCTTGACAGCTACCAAGAGACCCAGTACTTC.

The rearrangement joins TRBV5-4 to TRBJ2-5; 10 positions agree with TRBD2. The J call is uncertain, as TRBJ2-7 better fits the DNA end. The V gene's germline CDR1 is SGHNT and CDR2 YYREEE (reference sequence). CDR3 length equals 15 residues. CDR3 in amino acids: CASSPWTSGSYEQYF. The CDR3 nucleotides read TGTGCCAGCAGCCCGTGGACTAGCGGCTCCTACGAGCAGTACTTC.

The V call is TRBV5-1, the J call TRBJ2-3; possibly TRBD2 for D (5 bases). With 2 bases removed from V and 4 bases from J, the gap between germline ends came to 14 bases. Germline CDR1 SGHRS, CDR2 YFSETQ. The CDR3 consists of 15 residues. The CDR3 DNA reads TGCGCCAGCAGCTTTGGCGAGGGAAAGGCAGATACGCAGTATTTT. Translating it yields CASSFGEGKADTQYF.

The chain carries TRBV28 and TRBJ1-5; D unclear. Germline V CDR1 and CDR2: MDHEN, SYDVKM. Trimming left V 6 bases short and J 2 bases short, with 14 bases between. This CDR3 is built from 15 residues. The CDR3: CASSTPGIRNQPQHF. CDR3 in DNA: TGTGCCAGCAGCACCCCAGGTATCCGCAATCAGCCCCAGCATTTT.